The sequence of this T cell receptor (beta chain) was determined in a study of identical twins. CDR3 length equals 15 residues. J gave up 4 bases and V 0 bases, and 7 bases lay outside the gene matches. CDR1 DFQATT and CDR2 SNEGSKA come from the germline V gene (reference sequence). Study observations and caveats: There were fewer insertions in abundant cord blood beta clonotypes, but memory repertoires showed no such pattern. Weaker excess twin sharing was seen among beta out-of-frame sequences.

The sample holds a few counts of this clonotype. Its specificity is unknown. TCRdb re-analysed the 5' RACE reads in MiXCR, keeping a single row per CDR3 protein. The sample has around 1.7 million distinct CDR3 sequences, more than 30% seen once; the top ten hold about 0.25%. The source material was cord blood. The chain uses TRBV20-1 and TRBJ2-5; 8 nucleotides match TRBD2. The receptor was derived from a newborn girl in good health. This CDR3 reads CSARDGSSGRETQYF. The CDR3, as DNA: TGCAGTGCTAGAGATGGATCTAGCGGGCGAGAGACCCAGTACTTC.